This T cell receptor (beta chain) was observed in a study of blood T cell repertoires in COVID-19. The overall study: The origin of the acute and convalescent COVID-19 samples was the United States, Italy and Spain.

This CDR3 is 15 amino acids long. Per germline, CDR1 ENHRY and CDR2 SYGVKD. With 6 bases clipped from V and 1 base from J, the junction kept 5 bases outside the gene matches. Assay: immunoSEQ multiplex PCR; the TCRdb copy retains only in-frame clones and omits some. The repertoire holds roughly 140,000 clones, with roughly 86% as singletons. This receptor was identified in a man aged 50 to 60 with active or convalescent COVID-19. The chain uses TRBV10-3 and TRBJ1-1, with 10 nucleotides matching TRBD1. Specimen: peripheral blood. The CDR3 is CAIRLDRGGNTEAFF. In nucleotides, the CDR3 is TGTGCCATCAGACTGGACAGGGGGGGGAACACTGAAGCTTTCTTT.